The clone carrying this TCR beta chain turned up a few times. These data are taken from a study of blood T cell repertoires in COVID-19. On the study more broadly: Donors in the United States, Italy and Spain gave samples during acute or convalescent COVID-19.

CDR1 is KGHSH, CDR2 LQKENI, per germline. This CDR3 is 16 amino acids long. Unmatched junction bases numbered 5, after V lost 0 bases and J lost 7 bases. The method was immunoSEQ multiplex PCR; TCRdb's version includes in-frame clones alone and lacks a portion of them. The sample includes about 220,000 clones, approximately 82% seen only once; the top ten take 9.7%. Source material: peripheral blood. The rearrangement links TRBV18 to TRBJ2-1; 11 nucleotides agree with TRBD1. The origin of this receptor is a man aged 45 to 65 with active or convalescent COVID-19. CDR3 DNA sequence: TGTGCCAGCTCACCACCGTCCGGACAGGGGGCAAATGAGCAGTTCTTC. Its translation is CASSPPSGQGANEQFF.